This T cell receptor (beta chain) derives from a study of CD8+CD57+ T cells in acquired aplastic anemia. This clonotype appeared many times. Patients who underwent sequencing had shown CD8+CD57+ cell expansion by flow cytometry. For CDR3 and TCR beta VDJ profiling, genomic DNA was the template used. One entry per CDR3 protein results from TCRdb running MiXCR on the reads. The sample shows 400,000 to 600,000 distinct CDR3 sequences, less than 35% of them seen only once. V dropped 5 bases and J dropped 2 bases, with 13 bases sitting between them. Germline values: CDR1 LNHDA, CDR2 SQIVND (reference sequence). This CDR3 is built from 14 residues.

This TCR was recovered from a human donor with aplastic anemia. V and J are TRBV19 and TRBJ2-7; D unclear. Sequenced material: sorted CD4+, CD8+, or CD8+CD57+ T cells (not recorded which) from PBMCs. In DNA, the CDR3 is TGTGCCAGTAGTTTCACCAGCCAGACCTACGAGCAGTACTTC. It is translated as CASSFTSQTYEQYF.